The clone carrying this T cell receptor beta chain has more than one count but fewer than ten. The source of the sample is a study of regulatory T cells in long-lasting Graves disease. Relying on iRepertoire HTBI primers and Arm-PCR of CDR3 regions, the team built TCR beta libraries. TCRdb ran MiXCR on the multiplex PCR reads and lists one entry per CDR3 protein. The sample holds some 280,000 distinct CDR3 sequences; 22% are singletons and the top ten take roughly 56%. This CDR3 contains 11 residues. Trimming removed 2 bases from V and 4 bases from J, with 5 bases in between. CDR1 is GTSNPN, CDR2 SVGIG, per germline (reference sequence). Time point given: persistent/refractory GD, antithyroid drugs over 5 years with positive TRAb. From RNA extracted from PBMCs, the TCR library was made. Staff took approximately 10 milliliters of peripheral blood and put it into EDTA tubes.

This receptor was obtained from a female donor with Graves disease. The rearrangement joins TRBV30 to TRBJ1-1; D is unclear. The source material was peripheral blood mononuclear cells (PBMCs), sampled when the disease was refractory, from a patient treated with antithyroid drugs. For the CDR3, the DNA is TGTGCCTGGAGTCGAGGCACTGAAGCTTTCTTT. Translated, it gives CAWSRGTEAFF.